These 5 T cell receptor beta chains came from one sample sequenced in a study of T cell repertoires in cytomegalovirus infection. One entry per CDR3 protein results from TCRdb running MiXCR on the reads. The sample records 50,000 to 60,000 distinct CDR3 sequences, roughly 21% being singletons. No antigen is known for these receptors. Material: CD8+ T cells from cultured PBMCs, obtained from culture after CMV antigen stimulation. The receptors derive from a human donor in good health (CMV status not recorded). Some clones in this sample may be carry-over from other donors' samples.

This clonotype was picked up a small number of times. The chain recombines TRBV7-6 with TRBJ1-5, with a weak D call TRBD1 (5 bases). The germline V gene has CDR1 SGHVS and CDR2 FNYEAQ. There are 12 residues in the CDR3. Between the trimmed V and J ends, which lost 5 bases and 7 bases, there was a span of 9 bases. CDR3 bases: TGTGCCAGCAGCAGGGGATGGCAGCCCCAGCATTTT. Its translation: CASSRGWQPQHF.

A few counts support this clonotype. The gene calls are TRBV7-2 and TRBJ1-1; the D gene is possibly TRBD1 (5 bases). The CDR3 has 16 residues. Germline V lookup: CDR1 SGHTA, CDR2 FQGNSA. The V gene lost 2 bases and the J gene lost 4 bases, with 17 bases spanning the gap. CDR3 in amino acids: CASSLRQDIPSTEAFF. The CDR3 bases are TGTGCCAGCAGCTTAAGGCAGGACATCCCTTCCACTGAAGCTTTCTTT.

This rearrangement joins TRBV5-4 to TRBJ1-2; 8 bases agree with TRBD1. V trimming: 2 bases; J trimming: 2 bases; junction bases outside the gene matches: 5. Germline V gene data show CDR1 as SGHNT and CDR2 as YYREEE (reference sequence). The CDR3 is 15 amino acids. CDR3 amino acids: CASSLPDRVNYGYTF. The CDR3 coding sequence is TGTGCCAGCAGCTTACCGGACAGGGTGAACTATGGCTACACCTTC. Full variable domain (missing parts from reference TRBV5-4 and TRBJ1-2): ETGVTQSPTHLIKTRGQQVTLRCSSQSGHNTVSWYQQALGQGPQFIFQYYREEENGRGNFPPRFSGLQFPNYSSELNVNALELDDSALYLCASSLPDRVNYGYTFGSGTRLTVV.

The rearrangement joins TRBV27 to TRBJ1-1, with D possibly matching TRBD1 (5 bases). The germline CDR1 and CDR2 sequences are MNHEY and SMNVEV (reference sequence). Trimming left V 3 bases short and J 4 bases short, with 12 bases between. The CDR3 is 14 amino acids. The CDR3 here is CASSFFVGGTEAFF. CDR3 in DNA: TGTGCCAGCAGTTTTTTTGTTGGGGGCACTGAAGCTTTCTTT.

This clonotype was counted at least ten times. The chain couples TRBV12-3 or TRBV12-4 to TRBJ1-1, with D unresolved. Trimming removed 2 bases from V and 11 bases from J, with 9 bases in between. The CDR3 is 11 amino acids. For the CDR3, the DNA is TGTGCCAGCAGTTTATCCCTGAATGCTTTCTTT. This translates into CASSLSLNAFF.